The 12 T cell receptor beta chains presented below share a single source sample, sequenced in a study of blood T cell repertoires in COVID-19. Profiling relied on immunoSEQ multiplex PCR, and the TCRdb table lists in-frame clones only, not all of them. The top ten hold 3% to 4% of the sample, which has some 170,000 clones, about 91% seen once. The sample comprised peripheral blood. Receptors originate from an older woman who had recovered from COVID-19.

This chain joins TRBV28 and TRBJ2-7, with a possible D match to TRBD2 (7 bases). The CDR3 consists of 16 residues. Trimming cost V 7 bases and J 4 bases, with 23 bases left between them. CDR1 and CDR2 (germline): MDHEN, SYDVKM. CDR3 amino acids: CASTPVRGGRVYEQYF. The CDR3 bases are TGTGCCAGCACCCCCGTTAGGGGGGGTAGAGTTTACGAGCAGTACTTC. Combining the CDR3 with reference TRBV28 and TRBJ2-7 gives the whole variable domain DVKVTQSSRYLVKRTGEKVFLECVQDMDHENMFWYRQDPGLGLRLIYFSYDVKMKEKGDIPEGYSVSREKKERFSLILESASTNQTSMYLCASTPVRGGRVYEQYFGPGTRLTVT.

The V call is TRBV4-1, the J call TRBJ1-1; D unclear. Germline V gene sequence: CDR1 MGHRA, CDR2 YSYEKL. This CDR3 spans 13 amino acids. V was clipped by 2 bases and J by 7 bases, with 11 bases between them. The CDR3 reads CASSQSESVEAFF. CDR3 in DNA: TGCGCCAGCAGCCAATCCGAGAGTGTTGAAGCTTTCTTT.

This clone appeared once. The chain links TRBV5-5 to TRBJ1-5; maybe TRBD1 (5 bases). The CDR3 is 15 residues long. Between the trimmed V and J ends, which lost 0 bases and 7 bases, there was a span of 14 bases. Germline CDR1 and CDR2: SGHKS and YYEKEE (reference sequence). The CDR3 region has the DNA TGTGCCAGCAGCTTGGCCATCGGGGCGGGACAGCCCCAGCATTTT. Its protein product is CASSLAIGAGQPQHF.

The chain is built from TRBV19 and TRBJ1-3; possible D gene TRBD1, 6 bases. Germline-derived CDR1 and CDR2 are LNHDA and SQIVND (reference sequence). Trimming removed 5 bases at V and 2 bases at J, with 13 bases between. This CDR3 is 15 amino acids long. DNA of the CDR3: TGTGCCAGTAGTTCCCGACAGGCGGCTGGAAACACCATATATTTT. It codes for CASSSRQAAGNTIYF.

The chain joins TRBV19 to TRBJ2-3, with D uncertain. The germline V and J ends were trimmed by 3 bases and 4 bases, with 8 bases remaining between them. Germline CDR1 LNHDA, CDR2 SQIVND (reference sequence). The CDR3 loop spans 13 amino acids. The chain's CDR3 is CASSISVSDTQYF. As DNA, the CDR3 is TGTGCCAGTAGTATCAGTGTCTCAGATACGCAGTATTTT.

The chain joins TRBV4-3 to TRBJ1-1; TRBD1 matches 10 bases. Trimming at V came to 2 bases and at J to 5 bases, leaving 2 bases not matched to a gene. Germline CDR1 LGHNA, CDR2 YSLEER. This CDR3 has 14 amino acids. CDR3 DNA: TGCGCCAGCAGCCAACGGACAGGGGGGACTGAAGCTTTCTTT. It translates to CASSQRTGGTEAFF.

This chain joins TRBV24-1 and TRBJ2-2, with D perhaps matching TRBD1 (5 bases). V lost 6 bases and J lost 0, with 16 bases in between. This CDR3 is 17 amino acids long. Per germline, CDR1 KGHDR and CDR2 SFDVKD. Here the CDR3 reads CATSTTDRPANTGELFF. The CDR3, as DNA: TGTGCCACCAGTACAACAGACAGACCCGCGAACACCGGGGAGCTGTTTTTT.

The rearrangement uses TRBV27 and TRBJ1-2; TRBD1 is a possible D gene (5 bases). Deletions cut 5 bases from V and 2 bases from J, with 15 bases between. CDR1 MNHEY and CDR2 SMNVEV come from the germline V gene (reference sequence). The CDR3 has 15 residues. In DNA, the CDR3 is TGTGCCAGCAGTCCCCGCAGGGCGCCAAACTATGGCTACACCTTC. This translates into CASSPRRAPNYGYTF.

The chain uses TRBV3-1 (or the pseudogene TRBV3-2) and TRBJ2-2; a possible D gene is TRBD1 (5 bases). V lost 0 bases, J lost 8 bases, and 13 bases lay in between. Germline V gene sequence: CDR1 LGHDT, CDR2 YNNKEL (reference sequence). The CDR3 covers 15 residues. The DNA of the CDR3 is TGTGCCAGCAGCCAAGATCTTCAGGGCTTTGGGGAGCTGTTTTTT. The encoded protein is CASSQDLQGFGELFF.

This chain connects TRBV18 to TRBJ1-4, with 8 bases aligning to TRBD1. Germline CDR1 and CDR2: KGHSH and LQKENI. The length of the CDR3 is 16 residues. V lost 3 bases and J lost 1; bases outside the gene matches: 4. The CDR3 here is CASSPQGALTNEKLFF. The CDR3 DNA reads TGTGCCAGCTCACCGCAGGGGGCCTTAACTAATGAAAAACTGTTTTTT. The complete variable domain, with remaining parts taken from reference TRBV18 and TRBJ1-4, reads NAGVMQNPRHLVRRRGQEARLRCSPMKGHSHVYWYRQLPEEGLKFMVYLQKENIIDESGMPKERFSAEFPKEGPSILRIQQVVRGDSAAYFCASSPQGALTNEKLFFGSGTQLSVL.

The count of this clone is one. The gene calls are TRBV7-3 and TRBJ2-5, with 7 positions matching TRBD2. V dropped 3 bases and J dropped 4; count of bases not matched to a gene: 11. The CDR3 contains 16 residues. Per germline, CDR1 SGHTA and CDR2 FQGTGA. The CDR3 nucleotides are TGTGCCAGCAGCTTGGGCGTTGGCGGGGGACGAGAGACCCAGTACTTC. It yields the protein CASSLGVGGGRETQYF.

The chain joins TRBV15 to TRBJ1-2, with 9 bases fitting TRBD1. In germline, CDR1 is LNHNV, CDR2 YYDKDF (reference sequence). V lost 1 base to trimming and J lost 7 bases; unmatched junction nucleotides: 7. This CDR3 is built from 15 residues. This CDR3 reads CATSRGGTGYSGYTF. The CDR3 nucleotides read TGTGCCACCAGCAGAGGGGGGACAGGGTACTCTGGCTACACCTTC.